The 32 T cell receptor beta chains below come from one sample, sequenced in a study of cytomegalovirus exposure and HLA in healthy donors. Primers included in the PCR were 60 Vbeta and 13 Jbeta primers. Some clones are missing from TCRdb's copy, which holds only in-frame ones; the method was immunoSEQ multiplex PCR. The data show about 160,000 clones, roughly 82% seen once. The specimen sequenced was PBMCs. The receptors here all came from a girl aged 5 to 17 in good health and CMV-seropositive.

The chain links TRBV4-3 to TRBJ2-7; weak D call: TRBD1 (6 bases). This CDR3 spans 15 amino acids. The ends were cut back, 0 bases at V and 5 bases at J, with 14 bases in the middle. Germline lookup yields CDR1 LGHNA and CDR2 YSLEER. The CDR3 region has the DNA TGCGCCAGCAGCCAAGATCCGACAGGTTTCAACGAGCAGTACTTC. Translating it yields CASSQDPTGFNEQYF.

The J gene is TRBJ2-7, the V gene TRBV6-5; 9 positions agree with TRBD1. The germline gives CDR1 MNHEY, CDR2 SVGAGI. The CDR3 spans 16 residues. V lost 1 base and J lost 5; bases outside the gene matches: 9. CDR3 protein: CASSYLEAGTGNEQYF. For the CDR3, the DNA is TGTGCCAGCAGTTACTTAGAAGCCGGGACAGGGAACGAGCAGTACTTC.

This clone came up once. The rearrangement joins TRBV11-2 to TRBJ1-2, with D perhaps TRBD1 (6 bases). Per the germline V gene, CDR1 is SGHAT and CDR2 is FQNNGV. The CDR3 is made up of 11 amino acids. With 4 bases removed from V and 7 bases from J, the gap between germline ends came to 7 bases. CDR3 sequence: CASSSRGGYTF. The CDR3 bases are TGTGCCAGCAGCTCCAGGGGTGGCTACACCTTC.

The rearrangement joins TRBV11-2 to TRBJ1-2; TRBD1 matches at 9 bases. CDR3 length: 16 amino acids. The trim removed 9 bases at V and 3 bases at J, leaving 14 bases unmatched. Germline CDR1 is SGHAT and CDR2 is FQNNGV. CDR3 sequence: CASSALTGGEYYGYTF. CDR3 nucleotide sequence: TGTGCCAGTAGCGCATTAACAGGGGGCGAATACTATGGCTACACCTTC.

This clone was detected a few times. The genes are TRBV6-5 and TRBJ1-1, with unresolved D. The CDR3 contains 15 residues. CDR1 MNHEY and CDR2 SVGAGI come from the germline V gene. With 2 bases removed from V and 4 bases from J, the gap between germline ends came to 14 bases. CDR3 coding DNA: TGTGCCAGCAGTTACGGTACGCGGAGCCGCACTGAAGCTTTCTTT. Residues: CASSYGTRSRTEAFF.

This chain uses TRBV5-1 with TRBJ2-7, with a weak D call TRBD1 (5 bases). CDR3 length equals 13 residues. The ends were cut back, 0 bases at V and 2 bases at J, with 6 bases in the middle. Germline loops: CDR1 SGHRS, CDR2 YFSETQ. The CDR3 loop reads CASSLEGTYEQYF. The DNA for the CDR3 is TGCGCCAGCAGCTTGGAGGGGACCTACGAGCAGTACTTC.

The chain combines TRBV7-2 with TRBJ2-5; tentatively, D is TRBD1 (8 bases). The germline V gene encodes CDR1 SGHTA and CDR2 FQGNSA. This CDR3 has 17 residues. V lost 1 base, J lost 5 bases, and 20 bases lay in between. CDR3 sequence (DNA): TGTGCCAGCAGCTTAGGGCCTCGGACAGGGACTATCGAGACCCAGTACTTC. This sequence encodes CASSLGPRTGTIETQYF.

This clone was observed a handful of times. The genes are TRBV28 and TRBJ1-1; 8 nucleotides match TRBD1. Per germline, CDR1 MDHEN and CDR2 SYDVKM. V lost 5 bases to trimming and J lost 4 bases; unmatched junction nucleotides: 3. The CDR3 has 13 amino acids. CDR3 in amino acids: CASSRQGSTEAFF. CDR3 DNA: TGTGCCAGCAGTCGACAGGGGAGCACTGAAGCTTTCTTT.

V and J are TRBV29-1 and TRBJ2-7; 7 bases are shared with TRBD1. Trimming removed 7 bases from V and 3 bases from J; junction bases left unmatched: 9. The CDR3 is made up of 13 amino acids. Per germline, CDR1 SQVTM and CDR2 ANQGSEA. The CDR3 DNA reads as TGCAGCGCTGAGCAGGGGGATGGCTACGAGCAGTACTTC. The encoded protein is CSAEQGDGYEQYF.

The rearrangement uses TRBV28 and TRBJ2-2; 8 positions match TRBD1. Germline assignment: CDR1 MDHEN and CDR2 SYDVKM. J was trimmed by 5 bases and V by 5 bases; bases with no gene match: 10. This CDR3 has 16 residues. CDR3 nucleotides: TGTGCCAGCAGTCCCAGGGGGCGCGGACTAACCGGGGAGCTGTTTTTT. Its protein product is CASSPRGRGLTGELFF.

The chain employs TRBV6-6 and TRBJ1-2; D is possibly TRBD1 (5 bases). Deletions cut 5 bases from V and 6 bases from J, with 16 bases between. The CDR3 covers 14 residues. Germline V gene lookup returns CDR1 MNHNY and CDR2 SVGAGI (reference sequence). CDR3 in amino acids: CASSDQGNWDGYTF. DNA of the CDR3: TGTGCCAGCAGTGATCAGGGAAACTGGGATGGCTACACCTTC.

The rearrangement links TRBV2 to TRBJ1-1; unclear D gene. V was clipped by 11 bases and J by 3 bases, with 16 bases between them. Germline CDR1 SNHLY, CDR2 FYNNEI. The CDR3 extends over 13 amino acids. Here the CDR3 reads CAGEDAGDTEAFF. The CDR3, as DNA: TGTGCCGGGGAAGACGCGGGAGACACTGAAGCTTTCTTT.

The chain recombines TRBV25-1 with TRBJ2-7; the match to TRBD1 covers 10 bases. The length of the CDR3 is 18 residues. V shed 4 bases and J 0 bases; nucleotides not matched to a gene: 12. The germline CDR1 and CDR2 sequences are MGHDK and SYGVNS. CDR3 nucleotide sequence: TGTGCCAGCAGTGCACAGACCGGGACAGGGGATAGCTCCTACGAGCAGTACTTC. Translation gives CASSAQTGTGDSSYEQYF.

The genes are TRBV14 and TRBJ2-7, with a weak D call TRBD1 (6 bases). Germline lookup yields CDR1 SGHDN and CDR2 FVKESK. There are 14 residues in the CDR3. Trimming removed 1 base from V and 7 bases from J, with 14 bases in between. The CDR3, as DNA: TGTGCCAGCAGCCAAGTAAGGGGGACGGGGGAGCAGTACTTC. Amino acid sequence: CASSQVRGTGEQYF. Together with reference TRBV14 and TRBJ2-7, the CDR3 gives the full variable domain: EAGVTQFPSHSVIEKGQTVTLRCDPISGHDNLYWYRRVMGKEIKFLLHFVKESKQDESGMPNNRFLAERTGGTYSTLKVQPAELEDSGVYFCASSQVRGTGEQYFGPGTRLTVT.

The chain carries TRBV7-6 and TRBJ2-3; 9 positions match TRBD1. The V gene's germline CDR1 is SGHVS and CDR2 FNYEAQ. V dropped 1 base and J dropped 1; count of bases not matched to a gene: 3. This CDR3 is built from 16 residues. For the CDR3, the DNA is TGTGCCAGCAGCTTAGTCTACAGGGGGCGCACAGATACGCAGTATTTT. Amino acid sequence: CASSLVYRGRTDTQYF.

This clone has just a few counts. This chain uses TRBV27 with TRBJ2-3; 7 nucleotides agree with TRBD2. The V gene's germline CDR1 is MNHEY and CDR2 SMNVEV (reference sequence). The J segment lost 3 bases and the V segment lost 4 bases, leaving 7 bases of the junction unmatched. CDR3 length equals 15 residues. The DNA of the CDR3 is TGTGCCAGCAGTTCGCCTAGCGGAGGGACAGATACGCAGTATTTT. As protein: CASSSPSGGTDTQYF.

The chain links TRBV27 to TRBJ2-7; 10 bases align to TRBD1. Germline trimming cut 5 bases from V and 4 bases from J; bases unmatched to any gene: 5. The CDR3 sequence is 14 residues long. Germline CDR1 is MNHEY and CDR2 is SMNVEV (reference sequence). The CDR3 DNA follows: TGTGCCAGCAGTGCCGGGACAGGGGCTTACGAGCAGTACTTC. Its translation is CASSAGTGAYEQYF.

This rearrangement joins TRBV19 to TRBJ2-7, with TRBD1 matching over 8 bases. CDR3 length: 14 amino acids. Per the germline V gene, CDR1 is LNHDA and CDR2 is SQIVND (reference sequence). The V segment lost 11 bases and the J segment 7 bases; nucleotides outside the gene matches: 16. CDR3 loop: CAGPSRTGLCEQYF. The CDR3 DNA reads TGTGCCGGTCCCTCTCGGACAGGGTTATGTGAGCAGTACTTC.

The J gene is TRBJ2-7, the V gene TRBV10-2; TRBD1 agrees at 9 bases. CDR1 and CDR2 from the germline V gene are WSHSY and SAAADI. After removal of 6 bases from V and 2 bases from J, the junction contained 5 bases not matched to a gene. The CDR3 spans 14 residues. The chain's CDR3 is CASRTGGNPYEQYF. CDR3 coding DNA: TGCGCCAGCAGGACAGGGGGAAATCCCTACGAGCAGTACTTC.

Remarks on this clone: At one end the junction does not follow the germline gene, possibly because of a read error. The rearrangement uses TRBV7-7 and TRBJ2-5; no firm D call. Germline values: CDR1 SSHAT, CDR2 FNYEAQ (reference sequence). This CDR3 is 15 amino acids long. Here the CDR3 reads CASSVRLRVGETQYF. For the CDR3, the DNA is TGTGCTAGCAGCGTCCGGCTCCGGGTCGGAGAGACCCAGTACTTC.

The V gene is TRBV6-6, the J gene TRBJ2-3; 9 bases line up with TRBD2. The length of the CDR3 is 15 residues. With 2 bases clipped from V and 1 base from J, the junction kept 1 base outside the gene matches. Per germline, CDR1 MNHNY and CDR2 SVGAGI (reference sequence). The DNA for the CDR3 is TGTGCCAGCAGTTACCGGACTAGCGGCACAGATACGCAGTATTTT. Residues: CASSYRTSGTDTQYF.

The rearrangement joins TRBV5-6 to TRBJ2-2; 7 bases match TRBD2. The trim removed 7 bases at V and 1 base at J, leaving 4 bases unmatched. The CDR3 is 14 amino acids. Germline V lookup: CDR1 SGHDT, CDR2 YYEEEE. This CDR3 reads CASRRGVNTGELFF. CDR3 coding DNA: TGTGCCAGCCGCCGGGGGGTGAACACCGGGGAGCTGTTTTTT. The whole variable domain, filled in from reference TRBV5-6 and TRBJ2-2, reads DAGVTQSPTHLIKTRGQQVTLRCSPKSGHDTVSWYQQALGQGPQFIFQYYEEEERQRGNFPDRFSGHQFPNYSSELNVNALLLGDSALYLCASRRGVNTGELFFGEGSRLTVL.

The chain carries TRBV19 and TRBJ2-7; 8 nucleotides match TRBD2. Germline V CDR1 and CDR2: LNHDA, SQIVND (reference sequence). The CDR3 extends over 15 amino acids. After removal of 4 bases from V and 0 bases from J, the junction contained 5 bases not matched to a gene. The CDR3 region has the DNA TGTGCCAGTAGTAGCGGGGGGCTATCCTCCTACGAGCAGTACTTC. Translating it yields CASSSGGLSSYEQYF.

The CDR3 spells CASSPEGTSNQPQHF. For the CDR3, the DNA is TGTGCCAGTTCTCCCGAGGGTACAAGCAATCAGCCCCAGCATTTT. This sequence joins TRBV19 and TRBJ1-5; D remains ambiguous. The CDR3 consists of 15 residues. V dropped 8 bases and J dropped 1 base, with 15 bases sitting between them. Germline CDR1 reads LNHDA; CDR2 reads SQIVND (reference sequence).

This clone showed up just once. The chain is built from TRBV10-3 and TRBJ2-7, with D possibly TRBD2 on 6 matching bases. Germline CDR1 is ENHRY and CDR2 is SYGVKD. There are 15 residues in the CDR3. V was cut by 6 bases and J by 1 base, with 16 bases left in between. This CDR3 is CAIRGGGGESYEQYF. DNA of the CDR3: TGTGCCATCAGAGGTGGCGGCGGGGAGTCCTACGAGCAGTACTTC.

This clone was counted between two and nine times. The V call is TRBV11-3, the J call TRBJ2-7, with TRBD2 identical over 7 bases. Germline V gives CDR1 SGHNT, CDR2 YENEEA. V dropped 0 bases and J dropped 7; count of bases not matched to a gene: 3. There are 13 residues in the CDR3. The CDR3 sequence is CASSLDEAGEQYF. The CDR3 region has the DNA TGTGCCAGCAGCTTAGACGAAGCGGGGGAGCAGTACTTC.

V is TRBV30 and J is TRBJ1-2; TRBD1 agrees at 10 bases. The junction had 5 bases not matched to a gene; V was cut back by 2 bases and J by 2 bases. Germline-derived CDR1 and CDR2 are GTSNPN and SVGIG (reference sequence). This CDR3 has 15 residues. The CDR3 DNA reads TGTGCCTGGAGTTGGGGGGACAGGGGAAACTATGGCTACACCTTC. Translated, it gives CAWSWGDRGNYGYTF.

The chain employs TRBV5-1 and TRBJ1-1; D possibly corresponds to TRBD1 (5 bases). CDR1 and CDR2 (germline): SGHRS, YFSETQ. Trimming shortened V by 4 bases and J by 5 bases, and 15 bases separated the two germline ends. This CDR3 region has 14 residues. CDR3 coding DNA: TGCGCCAGCAGCGGAGTGGGGGGAGATACTGAAGCTTTCTTT. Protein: CASSGVGGDTEAFF.

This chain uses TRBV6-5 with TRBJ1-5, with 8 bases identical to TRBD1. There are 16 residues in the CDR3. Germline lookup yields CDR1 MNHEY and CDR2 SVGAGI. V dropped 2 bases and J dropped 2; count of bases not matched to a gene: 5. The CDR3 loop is CASSYPDRVGNQPQHF. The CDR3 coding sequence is TGTGCCAGCAGTTACCCGGACAGGGTCGGCAATCAGCCCCAGCATTTT.

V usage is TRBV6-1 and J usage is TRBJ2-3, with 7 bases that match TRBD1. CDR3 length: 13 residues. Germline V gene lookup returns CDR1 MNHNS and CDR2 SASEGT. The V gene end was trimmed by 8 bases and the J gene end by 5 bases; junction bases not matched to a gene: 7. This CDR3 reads CASPRDRQDTQYF. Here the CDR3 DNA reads TGTGCCAGCCCTAGGGACAGACAAGATACGCAGTATTTT.

CDR3 in amino acids: CASSLGAGGFSNQPQHF. DNA for the CDR3: TGTGCCAGCAGCTTAGGGGCAGGGGGCTTTAGCAATCAGCCCCAGCATTTT. The gene calls are TRBV7-2 and TRBJ1-5; 8 bases line up with TRBD1. Per the germline V gene, CDR1 is SGHTA and CDR2 is FQGNSA. CDR3 length: 17 amino acids. The trim removed 1 base at V and 0 bases at J, leaving 5 bases unmatched.

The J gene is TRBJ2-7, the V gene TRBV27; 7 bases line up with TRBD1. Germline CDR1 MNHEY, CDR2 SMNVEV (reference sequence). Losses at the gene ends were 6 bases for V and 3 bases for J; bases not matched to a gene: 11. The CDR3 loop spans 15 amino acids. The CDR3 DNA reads TGTGCCAGCAGCCAGACGACAGGGACCCGCTACGAGCAGTACTTC. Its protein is CASSQTTGTRYEQYF.